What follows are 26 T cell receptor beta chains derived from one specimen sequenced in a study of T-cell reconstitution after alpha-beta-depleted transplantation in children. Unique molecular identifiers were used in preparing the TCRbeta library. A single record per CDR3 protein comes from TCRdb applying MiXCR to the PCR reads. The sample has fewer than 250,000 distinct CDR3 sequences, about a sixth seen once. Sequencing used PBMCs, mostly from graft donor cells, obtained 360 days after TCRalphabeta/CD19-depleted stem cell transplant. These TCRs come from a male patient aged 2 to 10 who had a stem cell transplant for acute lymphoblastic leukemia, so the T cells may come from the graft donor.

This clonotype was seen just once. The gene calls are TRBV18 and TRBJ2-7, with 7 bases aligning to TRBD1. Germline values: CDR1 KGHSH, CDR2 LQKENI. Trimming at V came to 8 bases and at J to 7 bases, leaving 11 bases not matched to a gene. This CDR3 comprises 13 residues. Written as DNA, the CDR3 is TGTGCCAGCACAAAGACAGGGCATGAGGAGCAGTACTTC. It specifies CASTKTGHEEQYF.

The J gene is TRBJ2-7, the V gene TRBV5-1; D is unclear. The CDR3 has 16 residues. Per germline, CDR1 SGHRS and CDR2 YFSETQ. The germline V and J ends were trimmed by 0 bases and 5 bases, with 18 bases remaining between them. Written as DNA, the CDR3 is TGCGCCAGCAGCTTGGTTGGTGACGGATACCGCCACGAGCAGTACTTC. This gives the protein CASSLVGDGYRHEQYF.

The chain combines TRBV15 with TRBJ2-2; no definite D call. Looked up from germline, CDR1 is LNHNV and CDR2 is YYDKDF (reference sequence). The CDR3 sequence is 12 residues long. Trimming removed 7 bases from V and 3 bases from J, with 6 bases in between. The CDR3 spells CATTWDTGELFF. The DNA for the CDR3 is TGTGCCACCACCTGGGACACCGGGGAGCTGTTTTTT.

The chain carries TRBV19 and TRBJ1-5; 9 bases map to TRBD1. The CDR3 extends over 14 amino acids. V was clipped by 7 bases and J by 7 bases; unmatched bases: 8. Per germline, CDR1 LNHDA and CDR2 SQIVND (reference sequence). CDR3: CASKWGTGLQPQHF. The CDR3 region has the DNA TGTGCCAGTAAGTGGGGGACAGGGTTACAGCCCCAGCATTTT.

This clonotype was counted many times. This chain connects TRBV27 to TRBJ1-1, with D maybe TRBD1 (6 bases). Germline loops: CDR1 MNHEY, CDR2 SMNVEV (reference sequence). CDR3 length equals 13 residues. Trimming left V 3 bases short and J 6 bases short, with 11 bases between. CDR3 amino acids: CASSLPGVPEAFF. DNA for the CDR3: TGTGCCAGCAGTTTGCCAGGGGTCCCTGAAGCTTTCTTT.

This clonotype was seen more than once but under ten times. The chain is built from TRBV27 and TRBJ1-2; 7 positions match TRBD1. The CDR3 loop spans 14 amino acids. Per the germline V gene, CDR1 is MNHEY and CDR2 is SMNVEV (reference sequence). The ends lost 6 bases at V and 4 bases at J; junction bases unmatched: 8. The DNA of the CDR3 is TGTGCCAGCAGCCCGGGACAGAAGGTCTATGGCTACACCTTC. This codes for CASSPGQKVYGYTF.

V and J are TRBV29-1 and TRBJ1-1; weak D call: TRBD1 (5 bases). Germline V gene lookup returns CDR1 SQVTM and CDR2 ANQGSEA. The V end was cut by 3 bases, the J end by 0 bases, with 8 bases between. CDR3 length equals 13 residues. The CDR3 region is CSVDRDLNTEAFF. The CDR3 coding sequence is TGCAGCGTTGACAGGGACTTGAACACTGAAGCTTTCTTT.

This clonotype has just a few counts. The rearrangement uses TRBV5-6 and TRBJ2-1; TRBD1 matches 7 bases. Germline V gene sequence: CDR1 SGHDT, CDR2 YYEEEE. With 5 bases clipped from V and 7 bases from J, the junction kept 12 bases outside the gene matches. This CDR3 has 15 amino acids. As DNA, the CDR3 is TGTGCCAGCAGGGGCCAGGGACAGACCCCAAATGAGCAGTTCTTC. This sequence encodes CASRGQGQTPNEQFF.

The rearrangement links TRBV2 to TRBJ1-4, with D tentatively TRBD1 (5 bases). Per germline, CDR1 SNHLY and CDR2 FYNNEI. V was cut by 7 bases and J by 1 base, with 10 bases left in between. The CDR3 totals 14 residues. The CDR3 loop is CASTARGTNEKLFF. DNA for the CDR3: TGTGCCAGCACAGCGAGGGGAACTAATGAAAAACTGTTTTTT.

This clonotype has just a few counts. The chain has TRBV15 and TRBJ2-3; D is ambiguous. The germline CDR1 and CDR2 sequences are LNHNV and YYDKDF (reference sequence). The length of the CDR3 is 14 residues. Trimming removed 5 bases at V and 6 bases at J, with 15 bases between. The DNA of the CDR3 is TGTGCCACCAGCCCTCTTGGGGTGGTGGATACGCAGTATTTT. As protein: CATSPLGVVDTQYF.

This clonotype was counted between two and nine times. For the CDR3, the DNA is TGTGCCAGCACCCAGCCGACGAGGGGGAGTGCCAAAAACATTCAGTACTTC. The encoded protein is CASTQPTRGSAKNIQYF. The chain uses TRBV6-2 or TRBV6-3 and TRBJ2-4; D possibly corresponds to TRBD1 (6 bases). The CDR3 covers 17 residues. V was trimmed by 7 bases and J by 1 base, leaving 20 bases between them. The germline CDR1 and CDR2 sequences are MNHEY and SVGEGT.

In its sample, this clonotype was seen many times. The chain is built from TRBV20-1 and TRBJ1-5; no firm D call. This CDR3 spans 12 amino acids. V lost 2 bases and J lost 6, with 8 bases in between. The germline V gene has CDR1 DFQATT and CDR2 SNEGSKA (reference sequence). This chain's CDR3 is CSARKGTQPQHF. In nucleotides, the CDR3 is TGCAGTGCTAGAAAGGGAACTCAGCCCCAGCATTTT.

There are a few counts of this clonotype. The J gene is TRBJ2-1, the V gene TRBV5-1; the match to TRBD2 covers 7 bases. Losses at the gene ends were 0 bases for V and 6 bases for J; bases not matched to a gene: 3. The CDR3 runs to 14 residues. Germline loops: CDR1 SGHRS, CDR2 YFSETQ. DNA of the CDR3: TGCGCCAGCAGCTTGGCTCTAGCGGTCAATGAGCAGTTCTTC. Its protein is CASSLALAVNEQFF.

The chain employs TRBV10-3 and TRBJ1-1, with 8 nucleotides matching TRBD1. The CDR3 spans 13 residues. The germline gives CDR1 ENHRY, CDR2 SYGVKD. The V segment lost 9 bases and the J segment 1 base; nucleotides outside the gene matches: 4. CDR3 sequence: CAIGQGGNTEAFF. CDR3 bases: TGTGCCATTGGACAGGGCGGGAACACTGAAGCTTTCTTT.

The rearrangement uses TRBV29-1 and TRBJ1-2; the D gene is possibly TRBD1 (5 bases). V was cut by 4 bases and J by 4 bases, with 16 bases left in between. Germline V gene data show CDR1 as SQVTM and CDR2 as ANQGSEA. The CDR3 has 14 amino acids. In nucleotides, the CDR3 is TGCAGCGTTGGAGACAGAGCTTTTCTCTATGGCTACACCTTC. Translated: CSVGDRAFLYGYTF.

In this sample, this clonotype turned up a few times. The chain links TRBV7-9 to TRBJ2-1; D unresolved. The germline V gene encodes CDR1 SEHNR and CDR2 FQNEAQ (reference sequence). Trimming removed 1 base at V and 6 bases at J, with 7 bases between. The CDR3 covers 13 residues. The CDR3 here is CASSLVASNEQFF. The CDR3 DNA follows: TGTGCCAGCAGCTTAGTTGCGAGCAATGAGCAGTTCTTC.

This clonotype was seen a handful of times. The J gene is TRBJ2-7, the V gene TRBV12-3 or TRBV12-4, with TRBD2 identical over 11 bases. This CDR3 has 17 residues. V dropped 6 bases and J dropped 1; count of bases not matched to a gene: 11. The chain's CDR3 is CASSRSLAGAGSYEQYF. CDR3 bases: TGTGCCAGCAGCCGTTCACTAGCGGGAGCGGGTTCCTACGAGCAGTACTTC.

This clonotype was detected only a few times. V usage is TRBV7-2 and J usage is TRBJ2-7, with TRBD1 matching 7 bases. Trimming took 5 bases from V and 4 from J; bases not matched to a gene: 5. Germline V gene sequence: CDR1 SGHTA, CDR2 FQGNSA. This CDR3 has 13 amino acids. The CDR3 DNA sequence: TGTGCCAGCAGCCCTGGACAGGAGTACGAGCAGTACTTC. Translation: CASSPGQEYEQYF. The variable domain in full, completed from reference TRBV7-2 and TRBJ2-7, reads GAGVSQSPSNKVTEKGKDVELRCDPISGHTALYWYRQSLGQGLEFLIYFQGNSAPDKSGLPSDRFSAERTGGSVSTLTIQRTQQEDSAVYLCASSPGQEYEQYFGPGTRLTVT.

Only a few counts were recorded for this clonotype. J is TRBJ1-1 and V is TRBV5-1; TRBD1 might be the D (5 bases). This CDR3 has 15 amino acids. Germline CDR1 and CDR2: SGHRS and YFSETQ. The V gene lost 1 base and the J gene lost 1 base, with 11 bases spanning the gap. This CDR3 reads CASSLTAGSNTEAFF. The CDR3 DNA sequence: TGCGCCAGCAGCTTGACGGCAGGGTCGAACACTGAAGCTTTCTTT.

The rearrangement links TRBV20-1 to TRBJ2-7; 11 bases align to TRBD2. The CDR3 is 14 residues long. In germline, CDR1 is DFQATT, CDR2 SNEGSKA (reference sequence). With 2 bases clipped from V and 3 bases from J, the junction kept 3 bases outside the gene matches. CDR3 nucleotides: TGCAGTGCTAGAATAACTAGCGGGGGCTACGAGCAGTACTTC. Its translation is CSARITSGGYEQYF.

The CDR3 sequence is CATSREGWQGETQYF. DNA for the CDR3: TGTGCCACCAGCAGAGAAGGTTGGCAGGGCGAGACCCAGTACTTC. The chain uses TRBV15 and TRBJ2-5; the D gene is possibly TRBD1 (5 bases). The V and J ends lost 0 bases and 5 bases respectively, with 13 bases between them. The CDR3 totals 15 residues. Germline CDR1 and CDR2: LNHNV and YYDKDF (reference sequence).

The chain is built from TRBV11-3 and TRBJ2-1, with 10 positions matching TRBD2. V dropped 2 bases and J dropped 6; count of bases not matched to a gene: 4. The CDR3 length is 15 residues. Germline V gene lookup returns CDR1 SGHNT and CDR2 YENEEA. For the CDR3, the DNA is TGTGCCAGCAGCTTACTAGCGGGAGTAGTCAATGAGCAGTTCTTC. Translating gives CASSLLAGVVNEQFF.

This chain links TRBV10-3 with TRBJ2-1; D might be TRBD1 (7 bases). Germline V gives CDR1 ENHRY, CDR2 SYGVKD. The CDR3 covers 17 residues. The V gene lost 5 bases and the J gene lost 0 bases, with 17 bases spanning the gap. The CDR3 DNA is TGTGCCATCAGTTCGGGGGACAGACAGGGCTCCTACAATGAGCAGTTCTTC. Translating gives CAISSGDRQGSYNEQFF.

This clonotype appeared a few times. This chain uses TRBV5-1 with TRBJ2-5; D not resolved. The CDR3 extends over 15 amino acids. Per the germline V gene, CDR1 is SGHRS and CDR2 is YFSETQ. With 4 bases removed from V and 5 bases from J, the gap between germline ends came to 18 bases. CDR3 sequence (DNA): TGCGCCAGCAGCCCAATTCGGACGGTGCGGGAGACCCAGTACTTC. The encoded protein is CASSPIRTVRETQYF. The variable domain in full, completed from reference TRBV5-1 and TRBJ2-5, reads KAGVTQTPRYLIKTRGQQVTLSCSPISGHRSVSWYQQTPGQGLQFLFEYFSETQRNKGNFPGRFSGRQFSNSRSEMNVSTLELGDSALYLCASSPIRTVRETQYFGPGTRLLVL.

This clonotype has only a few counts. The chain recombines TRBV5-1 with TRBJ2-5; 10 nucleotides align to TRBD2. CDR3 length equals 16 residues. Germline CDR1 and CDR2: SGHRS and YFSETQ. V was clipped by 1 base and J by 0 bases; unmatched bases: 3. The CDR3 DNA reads TGCGCCAGCAGCTTGCAGCGGGGGGGGTACCAAGAGACCCAGTACTTC. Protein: CASSLQRGGYQETQYF.

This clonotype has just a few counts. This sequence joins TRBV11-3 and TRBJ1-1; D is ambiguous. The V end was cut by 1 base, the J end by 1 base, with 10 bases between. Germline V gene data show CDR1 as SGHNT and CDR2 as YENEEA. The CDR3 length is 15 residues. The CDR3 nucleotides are TGTGCCAGCAGCTTAGGCGTGGGTACGAACACTGAAGCTTTCTTT. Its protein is CASSLGVGTNTEAFF.